The 25 T cell receptor beta chains reported below all come from one sample, sequenced in a study of cytomegalovirus exposure and HLA in healthy donors. Researchers ran the PCR with 60 Vbeta and 13 Jbeta primers. Method: immunoSEQ multiplex PCR; TCRdb's copy keeps in-frame clones and lacks some. The sample lists about 270,000 clones, roughly two thirds occurring once. The sequenced material came from PBMCs. These receptors came from a female donor in good health and CMV-seronegative.

The chain combines TRBV4-2 with TRBJ2-5; 10 positions match TRBD2. The CDR3 length is 16 residues. Germline lookup yields CDR1 LGHNA and CDR2 YNFKEQ. Trimming took 2 bases from V and 1 from J; bases not matched to a gene: 4. CDR3 residues: CASSQHTSGVQETQYF. In DNA form, the CDR3 reads TGTGCCAGCAGCCAACATACTAGCGGGGTCCAAGAGACCCAGTACTTC.

This chain connects TRBV7-9 to TRBJ2-7, with a weak D call TRBD1 (5 bases). Trimming shortened V by 0 bases and J by 1 base, and 7 bases separated the two germline ends. Germline V gene data show CDR1 as SEHNR and CDR2 as FQNEAQ (reference sequence). The CDR3 sequence is 14 residues long. The DNA of the CDR3 is TGTGCCAGCAGCTTAGCGGGGCCATCCTACGAGCAGTACTTC. Its translation is CASSLAGPSYEQYF.

The V gene is TRBV6-1, the J gene TRBJ1-1; D is undetermined. Trimming shortened V by 5 bases and J by 1 base, and 8 bases separated the two germline ends. The CDR3 extends over 13 amino acids. Looked up from germline, CDR1 is MNHNS and CDR2 is SASEGT. CDR3 protein: CASSTTPNTEAFF. The CDR3 nucleotides are TGTGCCAGCAGTACTACTCCGAACACTGAAGCTTTCTTT.

This clone was picked up a small number of times. This rearrangement joins TRBV6-6 to TRBJ1-1; 8 positions agree with TRBD1. The CDR3 has 14 residues. The junction had 6 bases not matched to a gene; V was cut back by 8 bases and J by 1 base. Looked up from germline, CDR1 is MNHNY and CDR2 is SVGAGI (reference sequence). CDR3 protein: CASQWTGQNTEAFF. CDR3 in DNA: TGTGCCAGCCAATGGACAGGGCAGAACACTGAAGCTTTCTTT.

The rearrangement links TRBV5-1 to TRBJ2-1; possible D gene TRBD1, 6 bases. CDR1 and CDR2 from the germline V gene are SGHRS and YFSETQ. V shed 0 bases and J shed 9 bases, with 13 bases lying between them. The CDR3 sequence is 14 residues long. In DNA, the CDR3 is TGCGCCAGCAGCTTGGACTCGAAAGGGGGTGAGCAGTTCTTC. It translates to CASSLDSKGGEQFF.

This clone was detected once. The rearrangement links TRBV2 to TRBJ2-7; tentative D call: TRBD1 (5 bases). CDR1 is SNHLY and CDR2 is FYNNEI in the germline V gene. The germline V and J ends were trimmed by 0 bases and 6 bases, with 15 bases remaining between them. The CDR3 extends over 15 amino acids. The CDR3 spells CASSEARYRSGEQYF. CDR3 bases: TGTGCCAGCAGTGAAGCTCGGTACAGGTCGGGCGAGCAGTACTTC.

The chain couples TRBV6-5 to TRBJ2-7, with D tentatively TRBD1 (6 bases). The V end lost 0 bases, the J end lost 8 bases, and 17 bases lay between the germline ends. Germline CDR1 is MNHEY and CDR2 is SVGAGI. The CDR3 is 15 amino acids. The CDR3 DNA reads TGTGCCAGCAGTTACTCGAAATTTGCACAGGGCAAGCAGTACTTC. This encodes CASSYSKFAQGKQYF.

The chain has TRBV2 and TRBJ2-5; 7 bases line up with TRBD2. This CDR3 comprises 17 residues. V gave up 0 bases and J gave up 3 bases; unmatched junction bases: 10. Germline V gene lookup returns CDR1 SNHLY and CDR2 FYNNEI. Written as DNA, the CDR3 is TGTGCCAGCAGTGAAGCTAGGGTTGGACTAGAAAAAGAGACCCAGTACTTC. Its translation is CASSEARVGLEKETQYF.

This clone was seen a few times. Written as DNA, the CDR3 is TGTGCCAGCAGACAGAACACTGAAGCTTTCTTT. It yields the protein CASRQNTEAFF. The chain uses TRBV2 and TRBJ1-1; D not certain. V was clipped by 6 bases and J by 1 base, with 3 bases between them. The germline gives CDR1 SNHLY, CDR2 FYNNEI. The CDR3 is 11 amino acids.

The chain joins TRBV7-6 to TRBJ2-1, with 10 bases aligning to TRBD2. Per the germline V gene, CDR1 is SGHVS and CDR2 is FNYEAQ. The CDR3 contains 16 residues. Losses at the gene ends were 0 bases for V and 1 base for J; bases not matched to a gene: 0. CDR3 nucleotide sequence: TGTGCCAGCAGCTTAGCGACTAGCGGGTCCTACAATGAGCAGTTCTTC. It specifies CASSLATSGSYNEQFF.

V is TRBV6-1 and J is TRBJ2-7, with D hard to call. This CDR3 is built from 13 residues. The V gene's germline CDR1 is MNHNS and CDR2 SASEGT. V was trimmed by 5 bases and J by 0 bases, leaving 8 bases between them. CDR3 nucleotide sequence: TGTGCCAGCAGTCAGGCTAACTCCTACGAGCAGTACTTC. Residues: CASSQANSYEQYF.

V usage is TRBV11-3 and J usage is TRBJ1-3; no reliable D call. The CDR3 is 15 amino acids. Germline CDR1 SGHNT, CDR2 YENEEA. The V gene lost 5 bases and the J gene lost 2 bases, with 13 bases spanning the gap. The CDR3 region has the DNA TGTGCCAGCAGCCTAGCCGGGGATACTGGAAACACCATATATTTT. The encoded protein is CASSLAGDTGNTIYF.

The chain uses TRBV5-1 and TRBJ2-3; D is unresolved. This CDR3 contains 15 residues. Deletions cut 4 bases from V and 0 bases from J, with 12 bases between. The germline V gene has CDR1 SGHRS and CDR2 YFSETQ. The CDR3 sequence is CASSPTKSSTDTQYF. The CDR3, as DNA: TGCGCCAGCAGCCCAACAAAGTCCAGCACAGATACGCAGTATTTT.

This clone has a single count. V and J are TRBV7-8 and TRBJ2-1; D is ambiguous. The V end was cut by 8 bases, the J end by 9 bases, with 11 bases between. The CDR3 runs to 11 residues. The V gene's germline CDR1 is SGHVS and CDR2 FQNEAQ. CDR3 DNA: TGTGCCAGCGGCACTGCGGCTGAGCAGTTCTTC. Translation gives CASGTAAEQFF. The full variable domain, with the rest looked up from reference TRBV7-8 and TRBJ2-1, is GAGVSQSPRYKVAKRGQDVALRCDPISGHVSLFWYQQALGQGPEFLTYFQNEAQLDKSGLPSDRFFAERPEGSVSTLKIQRTQQEDSAVYLCASGTAAEQFFGPGTRLTVL.

CDR3 amino acids: CASSLKQGSSDTQYF. The CDR3 DNA follows: TGTGCCAGCAGCTTAAAGCAGGGGAGCTCAGATACGCAGTATTTT. This sequence joins TRBV11-1 and TRBJ2-3; D is possibly TRBD1 (6 bases). Germline V gene data show CDR1 as SGHAT and CDR2 as FQDESV (reference sequence). Trimming removed 2 bases from V and 4 bases from J, with 13 bases in between. The CDR3 contains 15 residues.

This clone was seen a few times. The chain carries TRBV28 and TRBJ2-7; no clear D. The germline V gene has CDR1 MDHEN and CDR2 SYDVKM. The CDR3 loop spans 15 amino acids. V was clipped by 7 bases and J by 0 bases, with 16 bases between them. DNA for the CDR3: TGTGCCAGCATTTCAGGAACAGAGAGCTCCTACGAGCAGTACTTC. Translating it yields CASISGTESSYEQYF.

The CDR3 here is CATSSFPGFEWPGYTF. Written as DNA, the CDR3 is TGTGCCACCAGCAGTTTTCCAGGATTTGAGTGGCCCGGCTACACCTTC. This rearrangement joins TRBV15 to TRBJ1-2; D uncertain. Deletions cut 3 bases from V and 8 bases from J, with 22 bases between. The CDR3 runs to 16 residues. The germline V gene has CDR1 LNHNV and CDR2 YYDKDF (reference sequence).

The chain recombines TRBV27 with TRBJ1-5, with a tentative D call TRBD1 (5 bases). In germline, CDR1 is MNHEY, CDR2 SMNVEV (reference sequence). CDR3 length: 14 residues. The ends were cut back, 6 bases at V and 6 bases at J, with 15 bases in the middle. The CDR3 DNA is TGTGCCAGCAGCCCGAAAGGGGCGGCTCAGCCCCAGCATTTT. Protein product: CASSPKGAAQPQHF.

The gene calls are TRBV11-2 and TRBJ2-7; 7 nucleotides align to TRBD2. Germline V gene sequence: CDR1 SGHAT, CDR2 FQNNGV. With 4 bases clipped from V and 0 bases from J, the junction kept 3 bases outside the gene matches. This CDR3 comprises 14 residues. This CDR3 reads CASSSRDYSYEQYF. The CDR3 nucleotides read TGTGCCAGCAGCTCCCGGGACTACTCCTACGAGCAGTACTTC.

This chain uses TRBV10-2 with TRBJ2-2, with a tentative D call TRBD2 (6 bases). Deletions cut 4 bases from V and 2 bases from J, with 11 bases between. The CDR3 consists of 15 residues. From germline, CDR1 is WSHSY and CDR2 SAAADI. CDR3 DNA: TGCGCCAGCAGTGGGAGGGGTCAAAACACCGGGGAGCTGTTTTTT. Its translation is CASSGRGQNTGELFF.

This rearrangement joins TRBV10-3 to TRBJ2-1; D is unclear. This CDR3 is built from 15 residues. V lost 3 bases, J lost 9 bases, and 18 bases lay in between. In germline, CDR1 is ENHRY, CDR2 SYGVKD. The CDR3 here is CAISDGSPALGEQFF. For the CDR3, the DNA is TGTGCCATCAGTGATGGGTCTCCAGCGCTGGGTGAGCAGTTCTTC.

The chain links TRBV9 to TRBJ2-2; 7 bases line up with TRBD1. V dropped 1 base and J dropped 6; count of bases not matched to a gene: 0. Looked up from germline, CDR1 is SGDLS and CDR2 is YYNGEE. This CDR3 spans 13 amino acids. The DNA of the CDR3 is TGTGCCAGCAGCGTAACAGGGGCCGGGGAGCTGTTTTTT. Translation: CASSVTGAGELFF.

The chain joins TRBV5-6 to TRBJ1-2; TRBD1 might be the D (6 bases). V was trimmed by 4 bases and J by 2 bases, leaving 12 bases between them. The CDR3 runs to 14 residues. Germline V lookup: CDR1 SGHDT, CDR2 YYEEEE. CDR3: CASSPGGANYGYTF. The CDR3 DNA sequence: TGTGCCAGCAGCCCCGGGGGGGCAAACTATGGCTACACCTTC.

This clone was observed a single time. The chain is built from TRBV28 and TRBJ1-2; D might be TRBD1 (5 bases). With 5 bases removed from V and 3 bases from J, the gap between germline ends came to 19 bases. This CDR3 comprises 16 residues. CDR1 MDHEN and CDR2 SYDVKM come from the germline V gene. The CDR3 here is CASSDPGRGGDYGYTF. In DNA, the CDR3 is TGTGCCAGCAGTGACCCGGGGAGGGGAGGGGACTATGGCTACACCTTC.

The CDR3 nucleotides read TGTGCCAGCAGCGCCTTCACTAGCGACACCGGGGAGCTGTTTTTT. Its translation is CASSAFTSDTGELFF. The chain carries TRBV7-9 and TRBJ2-2; 7 nucleotides align to TRBD2. From germline, CDR1 is SEHNR and CDR2 FQNEAQ (reference sequence). The CDR3 length is 15 residues. V was pared by 5 bases and J by 3 bases, with 6 bases of the junction left unmatched.